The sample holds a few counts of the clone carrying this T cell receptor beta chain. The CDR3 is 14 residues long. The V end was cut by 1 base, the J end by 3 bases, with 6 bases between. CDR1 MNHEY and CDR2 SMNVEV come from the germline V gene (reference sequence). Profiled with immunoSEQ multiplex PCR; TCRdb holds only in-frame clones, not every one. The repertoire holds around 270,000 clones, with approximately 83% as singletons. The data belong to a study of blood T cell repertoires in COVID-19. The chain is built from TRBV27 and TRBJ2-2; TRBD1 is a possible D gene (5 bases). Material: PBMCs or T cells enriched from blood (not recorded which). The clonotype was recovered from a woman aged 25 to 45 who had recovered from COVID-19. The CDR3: CASSLLQDTGELFF. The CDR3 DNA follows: TGTGCCAGCAGTTTATTACAGGACACCGGGGAGCTGTTTTTT.